A single T cell receptor (beta chain) is shown here with its context. Its antigen is currently unknown. This sample is part of a study of cytomegalovirus exposure and HLA in healthy donors. Study-level information: In a later analysis, the 110 or so validation repertoires were reported to have used the same platform as the approximately 620 first-cohort repertoires.

Measured with immunoSEQ multiplex PCR; TCRdb has only the in-frame clones, and not every one. This table has 130,000 to 150,000 clones, just over 85% appearing once. The CDR3 loop spans 14 amino acids. The germline V and J ends were trimmed by 7 bases and 3 bases, with 15 bases remaining between them. Germline lookup yields CDR1 SNHLY and CDR2 FYNNEI. Regarding the study as a whole: Some TCR beta chains (164 of them) were listed as cytomegalovirus-associated.

Sequencing was done on a sample of PBMCs. This sequence joins TRBV2 and TRBJ2-5; weak D call: TRBD2 (6 bases). The receptor's source is a woman in her late teens or twenties in good health and CMV-seropositive. Written as DNA, the CDR3 is TGTGCCAGCAAGGCTAGCGCGAGAGAAGAGACCCAGTACTTC. This gives the protein CASKASAREETQYF. Combining the CDR3 with reference TRBV2 and TRBJ2-5 gives the whole variable domain EPEVTQTPSHQVTQMGQEVILRCVPISNHLYFYWYRQILGQKVEFLVSFYNNEISEKSEIFDDQFSVERPDGSNFTLKIRSTKLEDSAMYFCASKASAREETQYFGPGTRLLVL.